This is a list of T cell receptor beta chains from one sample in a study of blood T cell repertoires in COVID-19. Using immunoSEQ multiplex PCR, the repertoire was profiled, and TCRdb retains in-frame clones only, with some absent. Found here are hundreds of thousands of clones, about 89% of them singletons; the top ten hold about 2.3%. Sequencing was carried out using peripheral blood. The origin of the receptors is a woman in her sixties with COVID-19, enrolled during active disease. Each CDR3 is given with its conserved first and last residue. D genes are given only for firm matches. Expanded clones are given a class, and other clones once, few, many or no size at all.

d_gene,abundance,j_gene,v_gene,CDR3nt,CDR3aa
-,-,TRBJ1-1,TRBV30,TGTGCCTGGAGTCCTTCGAACACTGAAGCTTTCTTT,CAWSPSNTEAFF
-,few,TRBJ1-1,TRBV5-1,TGCGCCAGCAGCTTGGGGACAGTTGAGAACACTGAAGCTTTCTTT,CASSLGTVENTEAFF
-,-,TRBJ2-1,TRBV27,TGTGCCAGCACCCCACCGAGGGAGCAGTTCTTC,CASTPPREQFF
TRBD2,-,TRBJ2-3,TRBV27,TGTGCCAGCAGTAGAGCGGGGTTGGGAGATACGCAGTATTTT,CASSRAGLGDTQYF
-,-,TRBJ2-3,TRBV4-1,TGCGCCAGCAGCCAAGGTGAGGTTCTCAGAAGCACAGATACGCAGTATTTT,CASSQGEVLRSTDTQYF
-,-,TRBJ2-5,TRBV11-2,TGTGCCAGCAGCTTAGGAGGTTACCAAGAGACCCAGTACTTC,CASSLGGYQETQYF
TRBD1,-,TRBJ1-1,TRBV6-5,TGTGCCAGCAGTCCCGGGACAGGGGGCAACACTGAAGCTTTCTTT,CASSPGTGGNTEAFF
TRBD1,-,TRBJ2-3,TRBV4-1,TGCGCCAGCAGCCGAGAGGGGACAGGGAAAGTAGGTACGCAGTATTTT,CASSREGTGKVGTQYF
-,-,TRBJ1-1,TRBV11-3,TGTGCCAGCAGCCCCGGCGGGGACACTGAAGCTTTCTTT,CASSPGGDTEAFF
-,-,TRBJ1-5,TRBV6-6,TGTGCCATCAGCCGGGACAATCAGCCCCAGCATTTT,CAISRDNQPQHF
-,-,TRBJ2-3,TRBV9,TGTGCCAGCAGCGTAAAAGGTGGCGGGACAGATACGCAGTATTTT,CASSVKGGGTDTQYF
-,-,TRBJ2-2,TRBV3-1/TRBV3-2,TGTGCCAGCAGCCAAGCTAGCACCGGGGAGCTGTTTTTT,CASSQASTGELFF
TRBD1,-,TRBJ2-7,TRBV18,TGTGCCAGCTCACCACTCAAGACAGGGGTCTACGAGCAGTACTTC,CASSPLKTGVYEQYF